One sample yielded the 10 T cell receptor beta chains listed below, sequenced in a study of blood T cell repertoires in COVID-19. Using immunoSEQ multiplex PCR, the repertoire was profiled, and TCRdb retains in-frame clones only, with some absent. The sample lists approximately 130,000 clones, 85% to 90% occurring once. Material: peripheral blood. These receptors were obtained from a man aged 55 to 69 with acute or convalescent COVID-19.

This clone turned up a few times. J is TRBJ2-1 and V is TRBV3-1 (or the pseudogene TRBV3-2), with 10 bases that match TRBD1. The CDR3 is 15 amino acids. The germline V gene has CDR1 LGHDT and CDR2 YNNKEL (reference sequence). Trimming took 4 bases from V and 6 from J; bases not matched to a gene: 6. The CDR3 sequence: CASSPRDRGGNEQFF. In nucleotides, the CDR3 is TGTGCCAGCAGCCCCCGGGACAGGGGTGGCAATGAGCAGTTCTTC.

This clone appeared a single time. This chain links TRBV5-1 with TRBJ2-1; 7 nucleotides match TRBD2. The germline CDR1 and CDR2 sequences are SGHRS and YFSETQ. Losses at the gene ends were 0 bases for V and 4 bases for J; bases not matched to a gene: 16. The CDR3 extends over 19 amino acids. The CDR3 region is CASSLAPSGGVLRYNEQFF. The CDR3 DNA sequence: TGCGCCAGCAGCTTGGCGCCTAGCGGAGGGGTCCTTAGGTACAATGAGCAGTTCTTC.

The V gene is TRBV5-5, the J gene TRBJ2-5; 12 bases match TRBD2. Germline CDR1 and CDR2: SGHKS and YYEKEE (reference sequence). There are 17 residues in the CDR3. The V gene end was trimmed by 0 bases and the J gene end by 7 bases; junction bases not matched to a gene: 10. The CDR3 bases are TGTGCCAGCAGCTTGGAAGGACTAGCGGGAACCTCGGGGACCCAGTACTTC. This gives the protein CASSLEGLAGTSGTQYF.

The chain combines TRBV5-4 with TRBJ2-7; weak D call: TRBD1 (6 bases). Germline V gives CDR1 SGHNT, CDR2 YYREEE (reference sequence). The CDR3 has 13 residues. Trimming cost V 2 bases and J 5 bases, with 11 bases left between them. CDR3: CASSFPDSDEQYF. CDR3 in DNA: TGTGCCAGCAGCTTTCCGGACAGCGACGAGCAGTACTTC.

The chain employs TRBV5-1 and TRBJ2-7; D gene ambiguous. Germline CDR1 is SGHRS and CDR2 is YFSETQ. V was clipped by 2 bases and J by 2 bases, with 8 bases between them. The CDR3 is 13 residues long. CDR3 in DNA: TGCGCCAGCAGCTTCGCGTCTACCTACGAGCAGTACTTC. Residues: CASSFASTYEQYF.

The J gene is TRBJ2-7, the V gene TRBV28; 8 bases align to TRBD1. Germline V gives CDR1 MDHEN, CDR2 SYDVKM. V lost 3 bases, J lost 0 bases, and 10 bases stayed unmatched. The CDR3 contains 17 residues. The CDR3 loop is CASSLPQQGVNSYEQYF. The CDR3 region has the DNA TGTGCCAGCAGTTTGCCTCAACAGGGGGTTAACTCCTACGAGCAGTACTTC.

The genes are TRBV13 and TRBJ2-7; perhaps TRBD1 as D (6 bases). The CDR3 sequence is 14 residues long. Trimming left V 5 bases short and J 2 bases short, with 13 bases between. The germline V gene has CDR1 PRHDT and CDR2 FYEKMQ (reference sequence). In nucleotides, the CDR3 is TGTGCCAGCAGCATCAACCGGGACACCTACGAGCAGTACTTC. Translated: CASSINRDTYEQYF.

This rearrangement joins TRBV30 to TRBJ2-7, with 12 bases identical to TRBD1. V gave up 5 bases and J gave up 3 bases; unmatched junction bases: 8. Germline loops: CDR1 GTSNPN, CDR2 SVGIG (reference sequence). The CDR3 length is 15 residues. CDR3 sequence: CAWAPGTGGGYEQYF. CDR3 nucleotides: TGTGCCTGGGCCCCCGGGACAGGGGGCGGCTACGAGCAGTACTTC.

The V call is TRBV30, the J call TRBJ1-4, with TRBD1 as a possible D gene (6 bases). The V gene lost 1 base and the J gene lost 1 base, with 16 bases spanning the gap. Germline CDR1 is GTSNPN and CDR2 is SVGIG (reference sequence). This CDR3 has 17 residues. Here the CDR3 DNA reads TGTGCCTGGAGTGCGTTAGGACAGCTACTAACTAATGAAAAACTGTTTTTT. This codes for CAWSALGQLLTNEKLFF.

The gene calls are TRBV9 and TRBJ2-2, with 9 positions matching TRBD2. The CDR3 extends over 17 amino acids. The V and J ends lost 0 bases and 5 bases, in that order; junction bases with no gene match: 8. From germline, CDR1 is SGDLS and CDR2 YYNGEE. This CDR3 is CASSVAGVAGETGELFF. The CDR3, as DNA: TGTGCCAGCAGCGTAGCAGGGGTAGCGGGAGAGACCGGGGAGCTGTTTTTT.